One sample yielded the 6 T cell receptor beta chains listed below, sequenced in a study of T cell responses to AZD1222 COVID-19 vaccine (dated by TCRdb to about 2021). Libraries were constructed by the immunoSEQ multiplex PCR assay. TCRdb limited this immuneACCESS table to in-frame rearrangements with V and J called. A share of clones is missing; checked studies link under half to unresolved V genes, and the rest is unexplained. The sample table records approximately 80,000 clones; 70% to 90% of these occur just once. Around 10% of the sample goes to the ten largest clones. Interpreted using the paper, the time point label stands for: about 28 days (+/-7) after the second vaccine dose. The sample here was peripheral blood, taken 28 days after the second AZD1222 dose. The receptors shown here come from an adult who received the AZD1222 COVID-19 vaccine.

The chain has TRBV5-1 and TRBJ2-1; 11 nucleotides line up with TRBD2. Germline values: CDR1 SGHRS, CDR2 YFSETQ. The V and J ends lost 4 bases and 9 bases, in that order; junction bases with no gene match: 9. This CDR3 has 15 amino acids. The CDR3 is CASSPPGLAGGEQFF. The CDR3 bases are TGCGCCAGCAGCCCACCGGGGCTAGCGGGAGGTGAGCAGTTCTTC.

This CDR3 reads CASSRRTGISSSGNTIYF. CDR3 sequence (DNA): TGTGCCAGCAGTCGTAGGACAGGCATTTCTTCCTCTGGAAACACCATATATTTT. The V call is TRBV6-6, the J call TRBJ1-3; 7 nucleotides agree with TRBD1. This CDR3 spans 18 amino acids. Looked up from germline, CDR1 is MNHNY and CDR2 is SVGAGI (reference sequence). The junction had 13 bases not matched to a gene; V was cut back by 5 bases and J by 0 bases.

V is TRBV3-1 (or the pseudogene TRBV3-2) and J is TRBJ2-5; the D gene is possibly TRBD1 (6 bases). This CDR3 region has 14 residues. Germline CDR1 reads LGHDT; CDR2 reads YNNKEL (reference sequence). Trimming took 8 bases from V and 3 from J, leaving 16 bases between them. Here the CDR3 reads CASREGTTKETQYF. The CDR3 nucleotides read TGTGCCAGCCGGGAAGGGACAACTAAAGAGACCCAGTACTTC.

In its sample, this clone was seen once. The chain combines TRBV4-3 with TRBJ1-4; TRBD1 matches at 8 bases. Germline values: CDR1 LGHNA, CDR2 YSLEER. The J segment lost 0 bases and the V segment lost 0 bases, leaving 9 bases of the junction unmatched. CDR3 size: 19 residues. CDR3 loop: CASSQDPGTGLATNEKLFF. CDR3 nucleotide sequence: TGCGCCAGCAGCCAAGACCCCGGGACAGGTTTAGCAACTAATGAAAAACTGTTTTTT.

The chain couples TRBV27 to TRBJ1-5, with TRBD1 as a possible D gene (5 bases). The CDR3 runs 16 residues. CDR1 and CDR2 (germline): MNHEY, SMNVEV (reference sequence). The V and J ends lost 4 bases and 4 bases respectively, with 17 bases between them. CDR3 residues: CASSSTGGHFNQPQHF. The DNA for the CDR3 is TGTGCCAGCAGTTCCACGGGGGGTCATTTTAATCAGCCCCAGCATTTT.

The J gene is TRBJ2-2, the V gene TRBV5-5; D not resolved. The CDR3 contains 16 residues. From germline, CDR1 is SGHKS and CDR2 YYEKEE (reference sequence). V was pared by 7 bases and J by 4 bases, with 20 bases between. CDR3 in DNA: TGTGCCAGCGGAAGTGCGTGGCGCGGCGGCACCGGGGAGCTGTTTTTT. The encoded protein is CASGSAWRGGTGELFF.